This entry lists 2 T cell receptor beta chains sequenced from one sample in a study of cytomegalovirus exposure and HLA in healthy donors (dated by TCRdb to 2016 to 2017). Library prep was done by the immunoSEQ multiplex PCR assay. For the multiplex PCR, a mixture combining 60 forward primers for TCR Vbeta segments and 13 reverse primers for TCR Jbeta segments was used. The immuneACCESS repertoire file appears here via TCRdb, limited to in-frame rearrangements. These files lack a portion of the clones; in checked studies, under half of the deficit traces to unresolved V genes, and the cause of the others is not known. The sample table holds roughly 76,000 clones, of which 70% to 80% were seen once. The top ten clones comprise more than 2% of the sample. The sequencing sample was made of PBMCs. The receptor source for this set is a man aged 25 to 40 in good health and CMV-seronegative.

V is TRBV14 and J is TRBJ1-3; tentative D call: TRBD1 (6 bases). CDR1 and CDR2 from the germline V gene are SGHDN and FVKESK. CDR3 size: 13 residues. V was pared by 4 bases and J by 7 bases, with 11 bases between. This CDR3 reads CASSLQGRNTIYF. The CDR3 DNA follows: TGTGCCAGCAGCCTACAGGGTAGGAACACCATATATTTT.

This clone was detected only once. The V call is TRBV7-9, the J call TRBJ2-5; 7 bases are shared with TRBD1. The CDR3 sequence is 15 residues long. The J segment lost 2 bases and the V segment lost 6 bases, leaving 9 bases of the junction unmatched. Per the germline V gene, CDR1 is SEHNR and CDR2 is FQNEAQ (reference sequence). This chain's CDR3 is CASRPTGQAQETQYF. Here the CDR3 DNA reads TGTGCCAGCAGACCTACCGGACAGGCTCAAGAGACCCAGTACTTC. Looking up the rest from reference TRBV7-9 and TRBJ2-5 gives the full variable domain: DTGVSQNPRHKITKRGQNVTFRCDPISEHNRLYWYRQTLGQGPEFLTYFQNEAQLEKSRLLSDRFSAERPKGSFSTLEIQRTEQGDSAMYLCASRPTGQAQETQYFGPGTRLLVL.